Included here is one TCR beta chain sequence, with context. What this receptor recognizes is not known. The sample holds no much larger clone one base away, and base qualities are not on file. This entry is derived from a study of T cell responses to AZD1222 COVID-19 vaccine (TCRdb year 2021). With regard to the full study: TCR sequencing was performed for some 250 trial participants, of whom around 200 were given two doses of AZD1222 and some 26 were given two doses of MenACWY control vaccine. Trial participants were enrolled by age into 18-55, 56-69 and 70-plus year subgroups, with roughly 160, 29 and 62 TCR-sequenced participants respectively. The research as a whole found: Because no day 14 peak-response samples were available, repertoires were characterized only after the peak T cell response. Only 5 to 7 AZD1222 recipients were SARS-CoV-2 seropositive at baseline, limiting conclusions about previously exposed vaccinees. In the small 56-69-year group, the increase in depth fell short of significance, most likely because of low power. CD4 TCRs associated with the vaccine covered the entire spike protein, and the dominant responses were in regions 160-218 and 743-854. Most participants were white British and females outnumbered males, and the authors suggested that clonal diversity may have been underestimated. After two AZD1222 doses, both the breadth and the depth of spike-specific TCRs were significantly higher than at day 0 and than in MenACWY recipients. Nearly half of unique spike-specific TCRs reportedly recognized epitopes outside regions mutated in the B.1.351 and B.1.1.7 variants.

The CDR3 regions of human TCRbeta chains were subjected to immunosequencing. Under the source paper's analysis protocol: Repertoire TCRs were matched against a reference library of SARS-CoV-2-specific TCRs generated with the MIRA antigen-specificity platform. Breadth was defined as the fraction of unique TCRs that were SARS-CoV-2-associated. Depth was defined as the fraction of total T cells that were SARS-CoV-2-associated. Using the MIRA data, every spike-specific TCR was mapped to the spike region that the TCR reacted to and assigned to either a CD4 or a CD8 class. Log10-transformed breadth and depth values were compared by one-way ANOVA with Sidak's multiple comparisons tests. TCRdb stores this immuneACCESS table with in-frame sequences only. Part of the clones is absent; in the studies checked, under half of the shortfall reflects unresolved V genes, and no reason is known for the rest. Clone size and the V and J calls come from that table; the DNA yielded D and trimming. The sample table shows about 20,000 clones, and 80% to 85% are seen once. The top ten constitute roughly a sixth of the sample.

Sample time point, as interpreted from the label and publication: about 28 days (+/-7) after the second vaccine dose. AZD1222 recipients whose second dose came at about 4 weeks and those whose second dose came at about 12 weeks were combined into one group, since spike-specific TCR depth and breadth did not differ between the two schedules. Samples from vaccinated people were obtained from the UK trials COV001 and COV002, which included a single-blind randomized controlled phase 2/3 trial of AZD1222 (ChAdOx1 nCoV-19) in healthy adults. For TCRbeta chain sequencing, PBMC samples from trial participants were taken at day 0 and at day 28 after the second dose. The receptor was isolated from an adult who received the AZD1222 COVID-19 vaccine. Sample: peripheral blood, taken 28 days after the second AZD1222 dose.

The CDR3 region has the sequence CASRGTSGRQQFF. Here is the DNA: TGTGCCAGCAGGGGGACTAGCGGGAGGCAGCAGTTCTTC. The chain is encoded by TRBV12-3 or TRBV12-4 joined to TRBJ2-1, with 15 bases matching TRBD2. The CDR3 measures 13 amino acids from cysteine to phenylalanine. The sequence is cut down to CDR3 DNA, 39 bases in frame from base 1. V ends up 6 bases short and J 11 bases short, with an unmatched junction base count of 2.